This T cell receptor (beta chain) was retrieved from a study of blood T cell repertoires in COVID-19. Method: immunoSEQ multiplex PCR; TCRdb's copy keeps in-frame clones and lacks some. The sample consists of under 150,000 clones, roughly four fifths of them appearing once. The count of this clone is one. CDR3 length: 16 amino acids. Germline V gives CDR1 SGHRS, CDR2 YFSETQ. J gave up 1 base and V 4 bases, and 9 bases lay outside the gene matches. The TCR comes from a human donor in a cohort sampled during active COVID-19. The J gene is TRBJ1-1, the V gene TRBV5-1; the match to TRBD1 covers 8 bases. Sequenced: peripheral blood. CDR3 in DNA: TGCGCCAGCAGCCCAGGACAGGGCACACCGAACACTGAAGCTTTCTTT. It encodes CASSPGQGTPNTEAFF.